These 6 T cell receptor beta chains came from one sample sequenced in a study of blood T cell repertoires in COVID-19. Assay used: immunoSEQ multiplex PCR; TCRdb lists only in-frame clones, some missing. The sample has roughly 150,000 clones; just under 85% are singletons. The material sequenced was peripheral blood. Receptors were obtained from a woman aged 80 or over with COVID-19, enrolled during active disease.

This chain links TRBV2 with TRBJ2-1; 7 bases are a match to TRBD2. V trimming: 6 bases; J trimming: 9 bases; junction bases outside the gene matches: 8. This CDR3 spans 13 amino acids. Germline V CDR1 and CDR2: SNHLY, FYNNEI. CDR3 sequence: CASSNGLDGEQFF. The CDR3 DNA reads TGTGCCAGCAGCAACGGACTAGACGGTGAGCAGTTCTTC.

The J gene is TRBJ2-7, the V gene TRBV18; 15 bases are a match to TRBD2. Trimming at V came to 3 bases and at J to 4 bases, leaving 1 base not matched to a gene. The germline V gene encodes CDR1 KGHSH and CDR2 LQKENI. The CDR3 has 15 residues. CDR3 amino acids: CASSPGLAGGYEQYF. The CDR3 nucleotides read TGTGCCAGCTCACCTGGACTAGCGGGGGGGTACGAGCAGTACTTC.

The V gene is TRBV28, the J gene TRBJ2-5; TRBD1 agrees at 7 bases. From germline, CDR1 is MDHEN and CDR2 SYDVKM. V was clipped by 0 bases and J by 4 bases; unmatched bases: 14. The CDR3 sequence is 18 residues long. CDR3 nucleotides: TGTGCCAGCAGTTTATGGTCCCAGTCAATCCCAGGGGGAGAGACCCAGTACTTC. Its protein product is CASSLWSQSIPGGETQYF.

The chain links TRBV10-3 to TRBJ2-1; 7 bases align to TRBD2. J gave up 4 bases and V 0 bases, and 3 bases lay outside the gene matches. The CDR3 has 15 residues. Per germline, CDR1 ENHRY and CDR2 SYGVKD. The chain's CDR3 is CAISESGGVYNEQFF. The CDR3, as DNA: TGTGCCATCAGTGAGTCGGGAGGGGTTTACAATGAGCAGTTCTTC.

The V and J genes are TRBV9 and TRBJ2-1, with TRBD2 matching 10 bases. Germline assignment: CDR1 SGDLS and CDR2 YYNGEE. V lost 0 bases and J lost 4; bases outside the gene matches: 4. The CDR3 extends over 16 amino acids. The CDR3 reads CASSVGLAGAYNEQFF. The CDR3 DNA follows: TGTGCCAGCAGCGTAGGGCTAGCGGGAGCTTACAATGAGCAGTTCTTC.

This chain uses TRBV5-1 with TRBJ2-7; D possibly corresponds to TRBD1 (7 bases). Germline values: CDR1 SGHRS, CDR2 YFSETQ. CDR3 length: 14 amino acids. V was cut by 0 bases and J by 4 bases, with 11 bases left in between. CDR3 in DNA: TGCGCCAGCAGCTTGGAGGCAGGGGGGTACGAGCAGTACTTC. Amino acids: CASSLEAGGYEQYF.